This is a list of T cell receptor beta chains from one sample in a study of human T cells and chemical hapten exposure. TCRdb re-analysed the RACE reads in MiXCR, keeping a single row per CDR3 protein. The profile shows more than 70,000 distinct CDR3 sequences, 12% of them singletons. The sample was whole blood, taken in connection with sensitization to the hapten diphenylcyclopropenone (DPC). These TCRs come from a woman aged 60-75 years with alopecia areata. Some clones in this sample may be carry-over from other donors' samples. Each CDR3 is given with its conserved first and last residue. The order of the fields is D gene, clone size, V gene, J gene, CDR3 protein, CDR3 DNA. D genes are given only for firm matches. Clone size, where shown, is once, few, many, or a class for clones that have expanded.

.	many	TRBV6-6	TRBJ1-5	CASSPDWNSGNQPQHF	TGTGCCAGCAGCCCCGACTGGAATAGCGGCAATCAGCCCCAGCATTTT
.	.	TRBV7-2	TRBJ2-7	CASSPGGGRFYEQYF	TGTGCCAGCAGCCCAGGAGGGGGCCGGTTCTACGAGCAGTACTTC
.	many	TRBV9	TRBJ2-3	CASSPGKDTQYF	TGTGCCAGCAGCCCGGGCAAGGATACGCAGTATTTT
.	many	TRBV7-6	TRBJ2-7	CASSSSIGEQYF	TGTGCCAGCAGCTCGTCGATTGGGGAGCAGTACTTC
TRBD1	few	TRBV5-1	TRBJ2-3	CASSSLAGTGTSDTQYF	TGCGCCAGCAGCTCGCTCGCAGGGACAGGGACCTCAGATACGCAGTATTTT
.	.	TRBV5-6	TRBJ1-3	CASSLGQLGNTIYF	TGTGCCAGCAGCTTGGGACAACTCGGAAACACCATATATTTT
.	.	TRBV12-3/TRBV12-4	TRBJ2-3	CASSLGAGSSTDTQYF	TGTGCCAGCAGTTTAGGGGCGGGGTCTAGCACAGATACGCAGTATTTT
.	few	TRBV3-1	TRBJ1-2	CASSLDSYYGYTF	TGTGCCAGCAGCCTGGACAGCTACTATGGCTACACCTTC
TRBD1	few	TRBV30	TRBJ1-1	CAWTRGHGILNTEAFF	TGTGCCTGGACGAGGGGGCATGGGATTTTGAACACTGAAGCTTTCTTT
TRBD2	.	TRBV7-9	TRBJ2-1	CASSSRTSGKGSYNEQFF	TGTGCCAGCAGCTCTCGGACTAGCGGAAAAGGCTCCTACAATGAGCAGTTCTTC
TRBD2	few	TRBV11-1	TRBJ2-1	CASSRGEVAGAEQFF	TGTGCCAGCAGCCGCGGTGAGGTAGCGGGGGCTGAGCAGTTCTTC
.	many	TRBV13	TRBJ2-5	CASSSPQETQYF	TGTGCCAGCAGCTCCCCACAGGAGACCCAGTACTTC
.	many	TRBV2	TRBJ2-5	CASSETAETQYF	TGTGCCAGCAGTGAAACGGCAGAGACCCAGTACTTC
.	.	TRBV9	TRBJ2-1	CASSVGPTSSNEQFF	TGTGCCAGCAGCGTAGGTCCCACCAGTAGCAATGAGCAGTTCTTC
.	.	TRBV29-1	TRBJ2-1	CSGGENEQFF	TGCAGCGGCGGAGAGAATGAGCAGTTCTTC
.	.	TRBV27	TRBJ2-3	CASSFQGRGGLGTDTQYF	TGTGCCAGCAGTTTCCAGGGAAGGGGAGGCCTCGGCACAGATACGCAGTATTTT
.	many	TRBV7-3	TRBJ2-2	CASSLTGGTGELFF	TGTGCCAGCAGCTTAACGGGCGGAACCGGGGAGCTGTTTTTT
.	few	TRBV20-1	TRBJ1-2	CSARDAPGVDGYTF	TGCAGTGCTAGAGATGCTCCAGGGGTGGATGGCTACACCTTC
.	many	TRBV3-1	TRBJ2-1	CASSQAGAEMEQFF	TGTGCCAGCAGCCAAGCCGGGGCTGAGATGGAGCAGTTCTTC
.	many	TRBV7-9	TRBJ1-1	CASSFLPSRASNTEAFF	TGTGCCAGCAGTTTTCTACCATCCAGGGCTTCGAACACTGAAGCTTTCTTT
TRBD2	many	TRBV12-3/TRBV12-4	TRBJ2-7	CASSWTSGGYEQYF	TGTGCCAGCAGTTGGACTAGCGGGGGCTACGAGCAGTACTTC
TRBD1	few	TRBV3-1	TRBJ2-1	CASSHLYRGLSYNEQFF	TGTGCCAGCAGCCACCTATACAGGGGGCTCTCCTACAATGAGCAGTTCTTC
.	few	TRBV12-3/TRBV12-4	TRBJ1-3	CASSPGGAGGNTIYF	TGTGCCAGCAGCCCGGGGGGGGCAGGTGGAAACACCATATATTTT
.	many	TRBV5-1	TRBJ1-4	CASTRADGEKLFF	TGCGCCAGCACTAGGGCAGACGGGGAAAAACTGTTTTTT
.	.	TRBV6-1	TRBJ2-2	CASSEYGTPSHTGELFF	TGTGCCAGCAGTGAATATGGCACACCTAGCCACACCGGGGAGCTGTTTTTT
TRBD1	.	TRBV18	TRBJ1-6	CASSSRQGDSPLHF	TGTGCCAGCTCATCCCGACAGGGCGATTCACCCCTCCACTTT
.	few	TRBV29-1	TRBJ1-1	CSVEGRGAFF	TGCAGCGTTGAGGGCAGGGGAGCTTTCTTT
.	few	TRBV6-5	TRBJ1-1	CASKVNTEAFF	TGTGCCAGCAAAGTGAACACTGAAGCTTTCTTT
TRBD2	.	TRBV29-1	TRBJ2-3	CSGKSGGADTQYF	TGCAGCGGCAAAAGCGGGGGGGCAGATACGCAGTATTTT
TRBD2	many	TRBV30	TRBJ2-1	CAWSAGGSSYNEQFF	TGTGCCTGGAGTGCGGGGGGGAGCTCCTACAATGAGCAGTTCTTC
.	.	TRBV27	TRBJ2-6	CASSLSQGRLNSGANVLTF	TGTGCCAGCAGTTTATCGCAGGGGCGGCTAAACTCTGGGGCCAACGTCCTGACTTTC
.	.	TRBV4-2	TRBJ1-1	CASSQDPPVDSPFF	TGTGCCAGCAGCCAAGATCCCCCCGTAGACAGCCCTTTTTTT
TRBD2	.	TRBV10-3	TRBJ2-3	CAISPARGRGDTQYF	TGTGCCATCAGCCCCGCGCGGGGGAGAGGAGATACGCAGTATTTT
.	many	TRBV6-6	TRBJ1-1	CASTILGPNTEAFF	TGTGCCAGCACCATCCTGGGACCGAACACTGAAGCTTTCTTT
.	.	TRBV5-1	TRBJ1-6	CASSSDRPYNSPLHF	TGCGCCAGCAGCTCTGACAGACCCTATAATTCACCCCTCCACTTT
.	many	TRBV6-4	TRBJ2-2	CASSDSAGNTGELFF	TGTGCCAGCAGTGACTCAGCGGGGAACACCGGGGAGCTGTTTTTT
.	many	TRBV20-1	TRBJ1-1	CSAPARPDTEAFF	TGCAGTGCTCCGGCCCGCCCGGATACTGAAGCTTTCTTT
TRBD1	many	TRBV7-6	TRBJ1-6	CASSSSTGTGVDSPLHF	TGTGCCAGCAGCTCCTCTACCGGGACAGGAGTAGATTCACCCCTCCACTTT
TRBD2	many	TRBV20-1	TRBJ2-3	CSAARTSGDTDTQYF	TGCAGTGCTGCTCGGACTAGCGGGGACACAGATACGCAGTATTTT
.	many	TRBV5-1	TRBJ2-5	CASSGSGWEETQYF	TGCGCCAGCAGCGGTTCAGGGTGGGAAGAGACCCAGTACTTC
.	.	TRBV7-6	TRBJ2-2	CASSLGVANTGELFF	TGTGCCAGCAGCTTAGGGGTGGCAAACACCGGGGAGCTGTTTTTT
TRBD1	.	TRBV9	TRBJ2-7	CASSGKGQGISSEQYF	TGTGCCAGCAGCGGGAAGGGACAGGGGATTTCCTCCGAGCAGTACTTC
TRBD1	many	TRBV29-1	TRBJ1-5	CSAGTGDQPQHF	TGCAGCGCCGGGACAGGGGATCAGCCCCAGCATTTT
.	many	TRBV5-6	TRBJ2-1	CASSLRSFHNEQFF	TGTGCCAGCAGCTTGAGGAGCTTCCACAATGAGCAGTTCTTC
.	few	TRBV3-1	TRBJ1-1	CASSQFTLNTEAFF	TGTGCCAGCAGCCAATTCACACTGAACACTGAAGCTTTCTTT
.	few	TRBV27	TRBJ1-2	CASSRMGRNYGYTF	TGTGCCAGCAGTCGTATGGGGAGAAACTATGGCTACACCTTC
TRBD2	few	TRBV20-1	TRBJ2-3	CSASLSGGGPLSTDTQYF	TGCAGTGCTAGTCTTTCAGGCGGGGGGCCCCTTAGCACAGATACGCAGTATTTT
.	many	TRBV29-1	TRBJ1-6	CSVSDRTNSPLHF	TGCAGCGTATCTGACAGAACTAATTCACCCCTCCACTTT
.	many	TRBV12-3/TRBV12-4	TRBJ2-2	CASTRALEDTGELFF	TGTGCCAGCACCCGGGCACTGGAGGACACCGGGGAGCTGTTTTTT
.	many	TRBV20-1	TRBJ2-7	CSARVQRRSYEQYF	TGCAGTGCTAGAGTCCAACGCCGATCCTACGAGCAGTACTTC
TRBD1	few	TRBV10-3	TRBJ1-2	CAIRNEGDRNGYTF	TGTGCCATCAGGAATGAAGGGGACAGGAATGGCTACACCTTC
TRBD1	.	TRBV6-1	TRBJ1-1	CASRSGTVESEAFF	TGTGCCAGCAGAAGCGGGACAGTGGAGTCTGAAGCTTTCTTT
TRBD1	few	TRBV12-3/TRBV12-4	TRBJ1-3	CASRNDRGRDTIYF	TGTGCCAGCAGGAACGACAGGGGAAGGGACACCATATATTTT
TRBD1	few	TRBV9	TRBJ1-2	CASSERGQGFSTYGYTF	TGTGCCAGCAGCGAGAGGGGACAGGGGTTCTCCACCTATGGCTACACCTTC